The TCR beta chain described here comes from a study of blood T cell repertoires in COVID-19. In the study overall: Sources were T cells, B-cell-depleted T cells, or PBMCs; the material itself was cDNA or gDNA.

This table comes from immunoSEQ multiplex PCR, and its TCRdb copy is limited to in-frame clones, with some not included. The sample records about 230,000 clones, 65% to 85% being singletons. The CDR3 extends over 15 amino acids. V was pared by 5 bases and J by 4 bases, with 12 bases between. Germline V lookup: CDR1 MNHEY, CDR2 SVGAGI. The chain has TRBV6-5 and TRBJ2-6; no clear D gene. Sequenced material: peripheral blood. The sequence was obtained from a man between 40 and 49 years old with acute or convalescent COVID-19. Written as DNA, the CDR3 is TGTGCCAGCAGTCTCGACTCTGAGGGGGCCAACGTCCTGACTTTC. Residues: CASSLDSEGANVLTF.